This TCR beta chain was recorded in a study of neurological immune-mediated disorders. The germline V gene encodes CDR1 SGHVS and CDR2 FQNEAQ. The CDR3 has 13 amino acids. V shed 9 bases and J shed 3 bases, with 12 bases lying between them. The time point was: technical triplicate 3. The unsorted libraries were prepared from 2 million PBMCs (stored at -80 C). Study-wide results and limits: None of the CDR3 amino acid sequences of expanded clones were shared across subjects, and this suggested private repertoires in all groups.

This clonotype occurred many times. What it binds is unknown. The authors made cDNA by 5'RACE with 10-nucleotide random UMIs. Over 190 million TCR-beta sequences from 15-18 subjects came out of each sequencing run. Each CDR3 protein is one row after TCRdb ran MiXCR on the 5' RACE reads. Among about 45,000 distinct CDR3 sequences, about 22% were seen once, and the ten largest hold around 4.7%. Sequencing used PBMCs. The clonotype comes from a man aged 55 to 69 with HTLV-1-associated myelopathy (HAM/TSP). The genes are TRBV7-8 and TRBJ1-5; D remains ambiguous. The CDR3 DNA reads as TGTGCCAGTCGAGGATCGTTCAATCAGCCCCAGCATTTT. Residues: CASRGSFNQPQHF. The complete variable domain, with remaining parts taken from reference TRBV7-8 and TRBJ1-5, reads GAGVSQSPRYKVAKRGQDVALRCDPISGHVSLFWYQQALGQGPEFLTYFQNEAQLDKSGLPSDRFFAERPEGSVSTLKIQRTQQEDSAVYLCASRGSFNQPQHFGDGTRLSIL.